This T cell receptor beta chain is from a study of T-cell memory formation after mild COVID-19. Details on this clonotype: Antigen unknown.

The CDR3 sequence is 16 residues long. Trimming removed 4 bases from V and 0 bases from J; junction bases left unmatched: 6. CDR1 and CDR2 from the germline V gene are WNHNN and SYGVQD (reference sequence). The authors produced TCR alpha and TCR beta cDNA libraries with sample barcodes and UMIs by 5'RACE using constant-segment primers. MiXCR was run by TCRdb on the 5' RACE reads, yielding one entry per CDR3 protein. The table shows about 430,000 distinct CDR3 sequences, with approximately 19% occurring only once. Study-wide findings and caveats: The SARS-CoV-2 specificity of second-wave clones reaching peak at day 37 remained unverified. Pre-infection memory carried some responding clones, suggesting that cross-reactive memory joined.

The chain combines TRBV10-1 with TRBJ2-3, with 8 bases identical to TRBD2. The specimen sequenced was PBMCs or a T cell subset sorted from them (not recorded which). The receptor's source is a man between 18 and 35 years old who had mild COVID-19 (a few samples of this study predate the infection). Cell type and time point are not known. The CDR3 is CASSGGQRESTDTQYF. The CDR3 DNA follows: TGCGCCAGCAGTGGGGGCCAGCGGGAGAGCACAGATACGCAGTATTTT.